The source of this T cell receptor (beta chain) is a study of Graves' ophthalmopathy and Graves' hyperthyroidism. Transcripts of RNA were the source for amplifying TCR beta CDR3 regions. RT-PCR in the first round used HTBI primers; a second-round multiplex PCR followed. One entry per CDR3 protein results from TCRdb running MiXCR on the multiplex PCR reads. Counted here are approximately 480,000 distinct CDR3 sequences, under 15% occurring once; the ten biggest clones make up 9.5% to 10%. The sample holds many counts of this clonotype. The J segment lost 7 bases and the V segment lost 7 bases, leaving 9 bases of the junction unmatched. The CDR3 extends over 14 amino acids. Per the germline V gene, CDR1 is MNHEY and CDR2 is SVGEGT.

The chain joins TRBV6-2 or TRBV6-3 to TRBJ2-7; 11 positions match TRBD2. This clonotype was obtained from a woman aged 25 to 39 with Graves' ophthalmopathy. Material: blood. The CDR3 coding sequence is TGTGCCAGCATTTCTAGCGGGAGGTTCCAGGAGCAGTACTTC. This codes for CASISSGRFQEQYF.